A selection of T cell receptor beta chains follows, all from one sample in a study of cytomegalovirus exposure and HLA in healthy donors. Clones were read by immunoSEQ multiplex PCR, and TCRdb kept only the in-frame ones, dropping some. The table lists 250,000 to 350,000 clones, roughly 87% of them singletons. Source material: PBMCs. These receptors all come from a woman aged 25 to 39 in good health and CMV-seropositive. The CDR3 runs from the conserved cysteine through the conserved F or W. A D gene is named only where the DNA matches it firmly. Rows may omit the clone size; those that give it use once, few, many or a size class.

j_gene | v_gene | abundance | d_gene | CDR3aa | CDR3nt
TRBJ1-1 | TRBV29-1 | NA | TRBD1 | CSARTGRDTEAFF | TGCAGCGCCCGGACAGGGAGGGACACTGAAGCTTTCTTT
TRBJ2-7 | TRBV4-3 | few | NA | CASSQEMTNPAEQYF | TGCGCCAGCAGCCAAGAGATGACGAACCCCGCCGAGCAGTACTTC
TRBJ1-1 | TRBV5-6 | few | TRBD1 | CASSLEDREAFF | TGTGCCAGCAGCTTGGAGGACAGGGAAGCTTTCTTT
TRBJ1-2 | TRBV19 | NA | NA | CASSTQGRGYGYTF | TGTGCCAGTAGCACACAGGGTAGGGGCTATGGCTACACCTTC
TRBJ1-1 | TRBV7-3 | NA | NA | CASSLIGGNTEAFF | TGTGCCAGCAGCTTAATCGGAGGGAACACTGAAGCTTTCTTT
TRBJ2-7 | TRBV2 | NA | TRBD1 | CASRWTGGYEQYF | TGTGCCAGCAGGTGGACAGGGGGCTACGAGCAGTACTTC
TRBJ2-5 | TRBV7-2 | NA | NA | CASSRRLEPQETQYF | TGTGCCAGCAGCCGCCGGCTAGAGCCCCAAGAGACCCAGTACTTC
TRBJ1-4 | TRBV25-1 | NA | TRBD1 | CASSGDRASDEKLFF | TGTGCCAGCAGTGGAGACAGGGCATCTGATGAAAAACTGTTTTTT
TRBJ2-7 | TRBV29-1 | NA | NA | CSVDVAGNYEQYF | TGCAGCGTTGACGTGGCGGGAAACTACGAGCAGTACTTC
TRBJ2-7 | TRBV4-3 | NA | TRBD1 | CASSQWTGGYYEQYF | TGCGCCAGCAGCCAATGGACAGGGGGCTACTACGAGCAGTACTTC
TRBJ2-7 | TRBV11-2 | many | NA | CASSLTLEQYF | TGTGCCAGCAGCTTAACACTCGAGCAGTACTTC
TRBJ2-1 | TRBV7-3 | few | NA | CASSYNGNEQFF | TGTGCCAGCAGCTATAACGGCAATGAGCAGTTCTTC
TRBJ2-5 | TRBV25-1 | once | NA | CASSELIPGVGGAETQYF | TGTGCCAGCAGTGAATTAATCCCGGGAGTTGGGGGAGCAGAGACCCAGTACTTC
TRBJ1-5 | TRBV6-1 | NA | TRBD1 | CASAEGQFNQPQHF | TGTGCCAGCGCGGAGGGACAGTTTAATCAGCCCCAGCATTTT
TRBJ1-4 | TRBV29-1 | NA | NA | CSVFSGRGRREKLFF | TGCAGCGTATTCTCGGGCCGGGGCCGAAGAGAAAAACTGTTTTTT
TRBJ2-1 | TRBV29-1 | NA | NA | CSALTGPINEQFF | TGCAGCGCACTGACAGGTCCTATCAATGAGCAGTTCTTC
TRBJ2-2 | TRBV5-1 | NA | NA | CASSGLATGELFF | TGCGCCAGCAGCGGCCTAGCGACCGGGGAGCTGTTTTTT
TRBJ1-5 | TRBV5-5 | NA | TRBD1 | CASSPDRVGNQPQHF | TGTGCCAGCAGCCCCGACAGGGTTGGCAATCAGCCCCAGCATTTT
TRBJ1-2 | TRBV28 | NA | NA | CASSNQPQGWVNYGYTF | TGTGCCAGCAGTAACCAACCTCAGGGGTGGGTAAACTATGGCTACACCTTC
TRBJ2-1 | TRBV7-7 | NA | TRBD2 | CASSLGLAGSEQFF | TGTGCCAGCAGCCTCGGACTAGCGGGAAGTGAGCAGTTCTTC
TRBJ2-6 | TRBV7-3 | NA | NA | CASSPRTAGANVLTF | TGTGCCAGCAGCCCCCGTACCGCTGGGGCCAACGTCCTGACTTTC
TRBJ1-6 | TRBV7-2 | NA | NA | CASSLAGRENSPLHF | TGTGCCAGCAGCTTAGCGGGCCGAGAAAATTCACCCCTCCACTTT
TRBJ1-3 | TRBV7-6 | NA | NA | CASSHTRGGNTIYF | TGTGCCAGCAGCCACACAAGGGGTGGAAACACCATATATTTT
TRBJ1-6 | TRBV7-2 | NA | TRBD1 | CASSKSTGGVSPLHF | TGTGCCAGCAGCAAATCTACAGGGGGCGTTTCACCCCTCCACTTT
TRBJ1-3 | TRBV29-1 | NA | TRBD1 | CSVGQGNGNTIYF | TGCAGCGTCGGACAGGGGAATGGAAACACCATATATTTT
TRBJ2-2 | TRBV4-1 | once | NA | CAIQDNTGELFF | TGCGCCATCCAAGACAACACCGGGGAGCTGTTTTTT
TRBJ2-1 | TRBV19 | NA | NA | CASSPHSGPAYNEQFF | TGTGCCAGTAGTCCTCACTCAGGTCCCGCCTACAATGAGCAGTTCTTC
TRBJ1-5 | TRBV6-1 | NA | NA | CASRVHSDSNQPQHF | TGTGCCAGCAGAGTACACAGTGATAGCAATCAGCCCCAGCATTTT
TRBJ2-3 | TRBV13 | NA | NA | CASSFFLAPDTQYF | TGTGCCAGCAGCTTTTTTCTAGCTCCTGATACGCAGTATTTT
TRBJ2-5 | TRBV5-1 | NA | NA | CASSPGGADQETQYF | TGCGCCAGCAGCCCCGGGGGAGCGGACCAAGAGACCCAGTACTTC
TRBJ2-7 | TRBV11-2 | once | TRBD2 | CASSQGGGTSYEQYF | TGTGCCAGCAGCCAGGGCGGGGGAACCTCCTACGAGCAGTACTTC
TRBJ1-3 | TRBV7-2 | NA | NA | CASSLGGVVNTIYF | TGTGCCAGCAGCCTTGGCGGGGTAGTAAACACCATATATTTT
TRBJ2-1 | TRBV5-4 | NA | NA | CASSPLLRDNEQFF | TGTGCCAGCAGCCCACTTTTACGGGACAATGAGCAGTTCTTC
TRBJ1-1 | TRBV7-9 | NA | TRBD1 | CASSFGDRGHTEAFF | TGTGCCAGCAGCTTTGGGGACAGGGGTCACACTGAAGCTTTCTTT
TRBJ2-7 | TRBV6-1 | NA | TRBD2 | CASSERGLASAYF | TGTGCCAGCAGTGAACGGGGACTAGCTTCGGCGTACTTC
TRBJ1-2 | TRBV7-6 | NA | NA | CASSLGVGGSNYGYTF | TGTGCCAGCAGCTTAGGGGTTGGGGGGTCTAACTATGGCTACACCTTC
TRBJ2-7 | TRBV4-1 | NA | NA | CASSQVRAYEQYF | TGCGCCAGCAGCCAGGTCCGAGCCTACGAGCAGTACTTC
TRBJ1-5 | TRBV28 | NA | NA | CASSLWDQPQHF | TGTGCCAGCAGTTTATGGGATCAGCCCCAGCATTTT
TRBJ2-5 | TRBV6-7 | NA | NA | CASHPPLEGTQETQYF | TGTGCCAGCCATCCCCCCTTGGAGGGCACCCAAGAGACCCAGTACTTC
TRBJ2-7 | TRBV28 | few | TRBD2 | CASSSRTSGVGEQYF | TGTGCCAGCAGTTCCCGGACTAGCGGGGTCGGCGAGCAGTACTTC
TRBJ1-6 | TRBV5-4 | NA | NA | CASSRPNSPLHF | TGTGCCAGCAGCCGACCCAACTCACCCCTCCACTTT
TRBJ2-7 | TRBV30 | NA | NA | CAWSSQGGDEQYF | TGTGCCTGGAGTTCTCAGGGGGGGGACGAGCAGTACTTC
TRBJ2-7 | TRBV5-1 | NA | TRBD2 | CASSFRAGDPYEQYF | TGCGCCAGCAGCTTCCGGGCGGGGGACCCCTACGAGCAGTACTTC
TRBJ1-3 | TRBV2 | few | NA | CASDGGFRNTIYF | TGTGCCAGCGATGGTGGTTTTCGAAACACCATATATTTT
TRBJ1-5 | TRBV5-1 | few | NA | CASSPSHSRYQPQHF | TGCGCCAGCAGCCCCTCTCACAGTAGGTATCAGCCCCAGCATTTT
TRBJ2-7 | TRBV6-5 | NA | NA | CASSLRGNEQYF | TGTGCCAGCAGCTTGCGTGGGAACGAGCAGTACTTC
TRBJ2-5 | TRBV28 | NA | NA | CASSYGILGGGTGETQYF | TGTGCCAGCAGTTATGGGATCCTTGGAGGGGGTACTGGGGAGACCCAGTACTTC
TRBJ2-5 | TRBV5-1 | NA | NA | CASSLGGGETQYF | TGCGCCAGCAGCTTGGGGGGCGGGGAGACCCAGTACTTC
TRBJ1-2 | TRBV19 | NA | TRBD1 | CASSPGQGVFYGYTF | TGTGCCAGTAGTCCAGGACAGGGCGTCTTTTATGGCTACACCTTC
TRBJ1-1 | TRBV29-1 | NA | TRBD1 | CSGGTGPTEAFF | TGCAGCGGTGGGACAGGCCCAACTGAAGCTTTCTTT
TRBJ2-5 | TRBV27 | NA | TRBD2 | CASSLSGGGGTQYF | TGTGCCAGCAGTTTGTCGGGTGGGGGGGGGACCCAGTACTTC
TRBJ2-7 | TRBV14 | NA | NA | CASSHLWYEQYF | TGTGCCAGCAGCCACCTGTGGTACGAGCAGTACTTC
TRBJ2-7 | TRBV27 | NA | TRBD2 | CASKKAGEIYEQYF | TGTGCCAGCAAAAAAGCGGGGGAGATATACGAGCAGTACTTC
TRBJ2-2 | TRBV7-9 | NA | NA | CASSPVGRNTGELFF | TGTGCCAGCAGCCCGGTGGGAAGGAACACCGGGGAGCTGTTTTTT
TRBJ2-7 | TRBV19 | NA | NA | CASSIDGRAYEQYF | TGTGCCAGTAGTATAGACGGCAGGGCGTACGAGCAGTACTTC
TRBJ2-1 | TRBV25-1 | NA | TRBD2 | CASSDAGLVVNEQFF | TGTGCCAGCAGTGACGCGGGACTAGTAGTCAATGAGCAGTTCTTC
TRBJ2-1 | TRBV2 | once | NA | CASSPDTGDEQFF | TGTGCCAGCAGTCCCGACACTGGCGATGAGCAGTTCTTC
TRBJ2-2 | TRBV29-1 | NA | TRBD1 | CSVKPGGVGTGELFF | TGCAGCGTTAAACCAGGGGGCGTTGGCACCGGGGAGCTGTTTTTT
TRBJ2-1 | TRBV14 | NA | NA | CASSQQADEQFF | TGTGCCAGCAGCCAACAGGCCGATGAGCAGTTCTTC